This T cell receptor (beta chain) was observed in a study of CXCR3-negative and CXCR3-positive naive CD8 T cells. Overall study results and limits: Hydrophobicity was higher for TRB CDR3s found in CXCR3-positive naive cells than in CXCR3-negative naive cells.

With regard to this clonotype: As yet, its antigen is unknown.

Via 5' RACE with UMI labels, TRB cDNA libraries were prepared. TCRdb re-called the 5' RACE reads; every CDR3 protein appears as one record, without DNA. With some 150,000 distinct CDR3 sequences in the sample, the ten largest clones hold approximately 0.4%. Looked up from germline, CDR1 is LNHNV and CDR2 is YYDKDF (reference sequence). The CDR3 runs 15 residues. This clonotype originated in a human donor in good health. Some clones in this sample may be carry-over from other donors' samples. The chain links TRBV15 to TRBJ2-7; checking the TCRdb D call of TRBD2 is not possible without DNA. The sequencing sample was made of naive CXCR3+ CD8+ T cells from blood. As for subset: CD45RO-CCR7+CD27+CD95- naive CD8+ T cells expressing CXCR3 (TNR3+). CDR3 protein: CATSRDGRELDEQYF.